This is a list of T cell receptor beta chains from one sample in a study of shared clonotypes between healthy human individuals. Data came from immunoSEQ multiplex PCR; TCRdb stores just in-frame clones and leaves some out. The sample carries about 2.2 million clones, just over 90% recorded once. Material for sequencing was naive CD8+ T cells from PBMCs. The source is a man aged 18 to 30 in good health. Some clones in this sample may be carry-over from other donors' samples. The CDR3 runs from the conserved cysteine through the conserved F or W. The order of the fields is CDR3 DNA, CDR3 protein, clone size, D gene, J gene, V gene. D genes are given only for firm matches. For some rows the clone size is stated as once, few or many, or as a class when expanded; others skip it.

TGTGCCAGCAGCCCTCGGGGGGCCCAAGCCAAAAACATTCAGTACTTC CASSPRGAQAKNIQYF . . TRBJ2-4 TRBV13
TGCAGCGTTGAAGGGCCGGTTAACTATGGCTACACCTTC CSVEGPVNYGYTF . . TRBJ1-2 TRBV29-1
TGTGCCAGCAGCCCTAGGACAGGCAACTATGGCTACACCTTC CASSPRTGNYGYTF . TRBD1 TRBJ1-2 TRBV7-2
TGTGCCACCAGCAGAGCAAAGGACAGCATCGCGAACACCGGGGAGCTGTTTTTT CATSRAKDSIANTGELFF . . TRBJ2-2 TRBV15
TGTGCCAGCAGTGCGGGGGCGTACACTGAAGCTTTCTTT CASSAGAYTEAFF . . TRBJ1-1 TRBV25-1
TGTGCCAGCAGTCCGCTACAGGGGATGGTGCGCGAGCAGTACTTC CASSPLQGMVREQYF . TRBD1 TRBJ2-7 TRBV5-6
TGTGCCAGCAGTCCCCTTGGTACCTACAATGAGCAGTTCTTC CASSPLGTYNEQFF . . TRBJ2-1 TRBV27
TGTGCCAGCAGTTTATTAGGGGGACAGGGATCTGGAAACTATGGCTACACCTTC CASSLLGGQGSGNYGYTF . TRBD1 TRBJ1-2 TRBV27
TGTGCCAGCAGCCCTTCCCCGGGAGCGGGAGGGGGGAATGAGCAGTTCTTC CASSPSPGAGGGNEQFF . TRBD2 TRBJ2-1 TRBV4-2
TGTGCCAGCAGCTTAGGGGTAGGGGAGAACACTGAAGCTTTCTTT CASSLGVGENTEAFF . . TRBJ1-1 TRBV7-6
TGTGCCAGCAGCCAACCGGACAGGGGTTGGTCCTACAATGAGCAGTTCTTC CASSQPDRGWSYNEQFF . TRBD1 TRBJ2-1 TRBV7-6
TGTGCCCGGTCCACAGGGGAGGACTATGGCTACACCTTC CARSTGEDYGYTF . TRBD1 TRBJ1-2 TRBV30
TGCGCCAGCAGCCCTGAAAGGAGGGGGCGCACCTATGGCTACACCTTC CASSPERRGRTYGYTF . TRBD1 TRBJ1-2 TRBV5-1
TGCAGCGTTGAATCCCCTAGCGGGAGGGAACCACAAGAGACCCAGTACTTC CSVESPSGREPQETQYF . TRBD2 TRBJ2-5 TRBV29-1
TGTGCCTGGAGGTTGTACGCATGGGTAGCGGAACATAATGAGCAGTTCTTC CAWRLYAWVAEHNEQFF . . TRBJ2-1 TRBV30
TGTGCCAGCAGCGAGGGCGGAAAAGCTTACGAGCAGTACTTC CASSEGGKAYEQYF . . TRBJ2-7 TRBV9
TGTGCCAGCAGCCCCGCTTCGGGGGGAACAGATACGCAGTATTTT CASSPASGGTDTQYF . TRBD2 TRBJ2-3 TRBV9
TGTGCCAGCAGCCCCTTAGTGGGGACAGCGCCCCGAGGGGACTTC CASSPLVGTAPRGDF . TRBD1 TRBJ2-7 TRBV5-8
TGCAGCGTTGCCTACAGGGGAAGGGGAAATGGCTACACCTTC CSVAYRGRGNGYTF . TRBD1 TRBJ1-2 TRBV29-1
TGTGCCAGCAGACCTCGGGACCGAAGGGTCGGCTACACCTTC CASRPRDRRVGYTF . . TRBJ1-2 TRBV6-1
TGTGCCAGCAGCTTAGGGGGAGGTACGCAGTATTTT CASSLGGGTQYF . . TRBJ2-3 TRBV11-2
TGTGCCATCAGAAACAGGGGGGAGGAGACCCAGTACTTC CAIRNRGEETQYF . TRBD1 TRBJ2-5 TRBV10-3
TGTGCCAGCAGCTTGGGACGGTTTAGCAATCAGCCCCAGCATTTT CASSLGRFSNQPQHF . . TRBJ1-5 TRBV5-6
TGTGCCAGTAGTGCCTGGGACAGGGTGCACGAGCAGTACTTC CASSAWDRVHEQYF once TRBD1 TRBJ2-7 TRBV19
TGTGCCAGCAGTCGTACTAGCGGGTTCCAGCTTCCTTTTTACGAGCAGTACTTC CASSRTSGFQLPFYEQYF . TRBD2 TRBJ2-7 TRBV27
TGCGCCAGCAGACCCTCGACAGGAGATAATTTCTATGGCTACACCTTC CASRPSTGDNFYGYTF . . TRBJ1-2 TRBV4-3
TGTGCCAGCAAGGAGGACATCTATAGCAATCAGCCCCAGCATTTT CASKEDIYSNQPQHF . . TRBJ1-5 TRBV2
TGTGCCAGCAGCGCCCTTCTGACGGCTAGCGGGGCGAACACCGGGGAGCTGTTTTTT CASSALLTASGANTGELFF . . TRBJ2-2 TRBV21-1
TGTGCCAGCAGCCAGGCCCCAGGGGCGGGCTACGAGCAGTACTTC CASSQAPGAGYEQYF . . TRBJ2-7 TRBV9
TGTGCCAGCAGTATAACTAGCGGGAACTCCTACGAGCAGTACTTC CASSITSGNSYEQYF . TRBD2 TRBJ2-7 TRBV27
TGTGCCAGCAGCCCGGGGGACATTACTCAAAATCAGCCCCAGCATTTT CASSPGDITQNQPQHF . . TRBJ1-5 TRBV11-2
TGCGCCAGCAGCCATCGCGAAACCTCCTACGAGCAGTACTTC CASSHRETSYEQYF . . TRBJ2-7 TRBV4-1
TGTGCCAGCAGCCTACGGAACGGACTAGAAGGAGAGACCCAGTACTTC CASSLRNGLEGETQYF once TRBD2 TRBJ2-5 TRBV13
TGCAGCGTCCGGCGGGAGACCCACAATGAGCAGTTCTTC CSVRRETHNEQFF once TRBD2 TRBJ2-1 TRBV29-1
TGCGCCAGCAGCTCACGCACAGGGGAAATCTCCTACGAGCAGTACTTC CASSSRTGEISYEQYF . TRBD1 TRBJ2-7 TRBV5-1
TGTGCCAGCAGCGAGACTAGCGGGAGAAGGGAGACCCAGTACTTC CASSETSGRRETQYF . TRBD2 TRBJ2-5 TRBV9
TGTGCCAGCAGTTACCAACGGGACAGGGATAACTATGGCTACACCTTC CASSYQRDRDNYGYTF . TRBD1 TRBJ1-2 TRBV6-5
TGTGCCAGTAGTCCACGACAGAGCACTTATAACTACGAGCAGTACTTC CASSPRQSTYNYEQYF . . TRBJ2-7 TRBV19
TGTGCCAGCAGCTTAGCGGATCGCTATGGCTACACCTTC CASSLADRYGYTF few . TRBJ1-2 TRBV7-9
TGTGCCAGCGGGTGGGGGGACTACGAGCAGTACTTC CASGWGDYEQYF . . TRBJ2-7 TRBV2
TGTGCCAGCAGCGCGGGGGGATCGGGGGCCGAGCAGTACTTC CASSAGGSGAEQYF . TRBD2 TRBJ2-7 TRBV5-6
TGTGCCAGCAGCTTAGGTGCAGGCATTCCTTTCTACGAGCAGTACTTC CASSLGAGIPFYEQYF . . TRBJ2-7 TRBV11-2
TGCGCCAGCAGCCTACTGACCTTAGCGGGAGGGCCGGGATACGAGCAGTACTTC CASSLLTLAGGPGYEQYF . TRBD2 TRBJ2-7 TRBV4-1
TGTGCCAGCAGCTTCTCGACCGAAAGCTCCTACGAGCAGTACTTC CASSFSTESSYEQYF . . TRBJ2-7 TRBV13
TGTGCCACTGCGGGGGGCGTCGCTAACTATGGCTACACCTTC CATAGGVANYGYTF . . TRBJ1-2 TRBV28